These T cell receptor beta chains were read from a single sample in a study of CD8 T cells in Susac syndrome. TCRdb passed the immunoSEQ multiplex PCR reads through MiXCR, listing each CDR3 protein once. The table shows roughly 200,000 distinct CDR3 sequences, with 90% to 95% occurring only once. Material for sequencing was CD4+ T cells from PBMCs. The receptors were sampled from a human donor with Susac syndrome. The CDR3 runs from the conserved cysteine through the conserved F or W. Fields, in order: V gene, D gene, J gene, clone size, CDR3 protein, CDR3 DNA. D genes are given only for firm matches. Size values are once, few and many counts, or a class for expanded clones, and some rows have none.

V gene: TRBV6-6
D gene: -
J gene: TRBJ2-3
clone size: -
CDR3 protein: CASSLPVGAADTQYF
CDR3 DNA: TGTGCCAGCAGCCTCCCGGTGGGGGCAGCAGATACGCAGTATTTT

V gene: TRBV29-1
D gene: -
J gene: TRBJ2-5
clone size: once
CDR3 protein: CSVSFRLQETQYF
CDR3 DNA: TGCAGCGTTAGTTTCCGGCTTCAAGAGACCCAGTACTTC

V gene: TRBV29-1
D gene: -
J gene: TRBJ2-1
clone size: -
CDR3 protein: CSVRGLGNNEQFF
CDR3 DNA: TGCAGCGTTCGGGGTTTGGGGAACAATGAGCAGTTCTTC

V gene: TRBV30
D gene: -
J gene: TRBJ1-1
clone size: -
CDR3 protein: CAWSRQLRNTEAFF
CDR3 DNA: TGTGCCTGGAGTAGGCAGCTTAGAAACACTGAAGCTTTCTTT

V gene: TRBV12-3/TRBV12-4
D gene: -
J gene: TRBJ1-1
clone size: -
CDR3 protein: CASSFAMNTEAFF
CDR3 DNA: TGTGCCAGCAGTTTCGCAATGAACACTGAAGCTTTCTTT

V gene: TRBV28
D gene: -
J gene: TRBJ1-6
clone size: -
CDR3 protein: CASSVNSPLHF
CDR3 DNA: TGTGCCAGCAGTGTAAATTCACCCCTCCACTTT

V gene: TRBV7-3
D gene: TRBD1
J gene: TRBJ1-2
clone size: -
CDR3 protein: CASSLGSGQLYGYTF
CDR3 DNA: TGTGCCAGCAGCTTAGGCTCGGGACAGCTCTATGGCTACACCTTC

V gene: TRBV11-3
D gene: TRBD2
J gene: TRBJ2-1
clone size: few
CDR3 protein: CASSRGLAPRNEQFF
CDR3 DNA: TGTGCCAGCAGCCGGGGACTAGCGCCCCGGAATGAGCAGTTCTTC

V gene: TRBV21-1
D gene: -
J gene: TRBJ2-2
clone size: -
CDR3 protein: CASSKGVKLNTGELFF
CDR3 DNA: TGTGCCAGCAGCAAAGGGGTGAAACTGAACACCGGGGAGCTGTTTTTT

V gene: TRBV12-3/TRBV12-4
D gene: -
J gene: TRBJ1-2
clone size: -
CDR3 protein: CASSLTENYGYTF
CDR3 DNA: TGTGCCAGCAGTTTGACGGAGAACTATGGCTACACCTTC

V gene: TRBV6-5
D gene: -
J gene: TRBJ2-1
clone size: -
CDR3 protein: CASSYGQIDYNEQFF
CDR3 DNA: TGTGCCAGCAGTTACGGGCAGATTGACTACAATGAGCAGTTCTTC

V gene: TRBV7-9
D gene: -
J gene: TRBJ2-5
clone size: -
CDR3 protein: CASSTGVETQYF
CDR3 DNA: TGTGCCAGCAGCACAGGAGTGGAGACCCAGTACTTC

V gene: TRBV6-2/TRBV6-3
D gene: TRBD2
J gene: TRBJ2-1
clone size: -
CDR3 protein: CASSYSGLAGVLGIYEQFF
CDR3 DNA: TGTGCCAGCAGTTATTCGGGACTAGCGGGAGTCCTCGGGATTTACGAGCAGTTCTTC

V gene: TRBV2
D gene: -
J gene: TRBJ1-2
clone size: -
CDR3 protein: CASLTGPYGYTF
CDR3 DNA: TGTGCCAGCCTAACAGGTCCCTATGGCTACACCTTC

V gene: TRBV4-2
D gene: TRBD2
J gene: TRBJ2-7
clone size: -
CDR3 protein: CASSQETSGINYEQYF
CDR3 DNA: TGTGCCAGCAGCCAAGAGACTAGCGGGATAAACTACGAGCAGTACTTC

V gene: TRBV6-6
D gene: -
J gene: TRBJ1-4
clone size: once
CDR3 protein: CASSYSEGNGEKLFF
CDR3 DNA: TGTGCCAGCAGTTACTCGGAGGGGAACGGGGAAAAACTGTTTTTT

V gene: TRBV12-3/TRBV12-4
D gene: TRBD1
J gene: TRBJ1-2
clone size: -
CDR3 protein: CASILNPDREGGSYTF
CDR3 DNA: TGTGCCAGCATTCTAAATCCCGACAGGGAAGGGGGGAGCTACACCTTC

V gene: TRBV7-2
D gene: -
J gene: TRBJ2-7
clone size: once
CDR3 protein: CASSLGSGTIYEQYF
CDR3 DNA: TGTGCCAGCAGCTTGGGCTCCGGGACAATCTACGAGCAGTACTTC

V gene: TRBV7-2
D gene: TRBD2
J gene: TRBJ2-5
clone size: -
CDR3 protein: CASSSIAGPQETQYF
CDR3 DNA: TGTGCCAGCAGCTCGATAGCGGGACCCCAAGAGACCCAGTACTTC

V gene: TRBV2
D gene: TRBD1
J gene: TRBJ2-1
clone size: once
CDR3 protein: CASSESGQGENEQFF
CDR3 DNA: TGTGCCAGCAGTGAATCGGGACAGGGGGAGAATGAGCAGTTCTTC

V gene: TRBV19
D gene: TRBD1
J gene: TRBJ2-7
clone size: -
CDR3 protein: CASSETGGTYEQYF
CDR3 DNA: TGTGCCAGTAGTGAGACAGGGGGAACCTACGAGCAGTACTTC

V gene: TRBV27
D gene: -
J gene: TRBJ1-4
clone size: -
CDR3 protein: CASSWSRSNEKLFF
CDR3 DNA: TGTGCCAGCAGTTGGTCCAGGTCCAATGAAAAACTGTTTTTT

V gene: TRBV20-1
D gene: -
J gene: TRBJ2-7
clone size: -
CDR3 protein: CSARDPGGFGSYEQYF
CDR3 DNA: TGCAGTGCTAGAGATCCCGGGGGCTTCGGCTCCTACGAGCAGTACTTC